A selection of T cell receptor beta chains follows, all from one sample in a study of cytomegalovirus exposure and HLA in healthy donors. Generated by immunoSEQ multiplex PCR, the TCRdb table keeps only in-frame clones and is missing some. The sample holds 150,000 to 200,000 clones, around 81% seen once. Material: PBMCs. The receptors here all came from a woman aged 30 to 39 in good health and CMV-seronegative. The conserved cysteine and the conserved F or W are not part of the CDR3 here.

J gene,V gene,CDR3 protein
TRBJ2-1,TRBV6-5,ASSFIGGYEQF
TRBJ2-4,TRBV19,ASSGQGRGIQY
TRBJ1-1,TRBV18,ASSPPGAGGTEAF
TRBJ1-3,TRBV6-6,ASSYVRSGNTIY
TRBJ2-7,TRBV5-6,ASSLTGEQY
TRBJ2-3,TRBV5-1,ASSLEAPRGLASDTQY
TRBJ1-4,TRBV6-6,ASSGATGGQGEKLF
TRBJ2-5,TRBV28,ASRRTQQGRETQY
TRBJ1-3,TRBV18,ASSPPGSSGNTIY
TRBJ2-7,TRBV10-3,AIMSGLADYEQY
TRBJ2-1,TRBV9,ASSDHRGLYNEQF
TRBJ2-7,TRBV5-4,ASSSSSYEQY
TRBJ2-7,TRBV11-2,ASSRDRTDEQY
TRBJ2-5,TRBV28,ASSLVGSRPGEAQY
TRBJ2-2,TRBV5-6,ASSLGQLTTGELF
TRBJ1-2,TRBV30,AWSNRIFYGYT